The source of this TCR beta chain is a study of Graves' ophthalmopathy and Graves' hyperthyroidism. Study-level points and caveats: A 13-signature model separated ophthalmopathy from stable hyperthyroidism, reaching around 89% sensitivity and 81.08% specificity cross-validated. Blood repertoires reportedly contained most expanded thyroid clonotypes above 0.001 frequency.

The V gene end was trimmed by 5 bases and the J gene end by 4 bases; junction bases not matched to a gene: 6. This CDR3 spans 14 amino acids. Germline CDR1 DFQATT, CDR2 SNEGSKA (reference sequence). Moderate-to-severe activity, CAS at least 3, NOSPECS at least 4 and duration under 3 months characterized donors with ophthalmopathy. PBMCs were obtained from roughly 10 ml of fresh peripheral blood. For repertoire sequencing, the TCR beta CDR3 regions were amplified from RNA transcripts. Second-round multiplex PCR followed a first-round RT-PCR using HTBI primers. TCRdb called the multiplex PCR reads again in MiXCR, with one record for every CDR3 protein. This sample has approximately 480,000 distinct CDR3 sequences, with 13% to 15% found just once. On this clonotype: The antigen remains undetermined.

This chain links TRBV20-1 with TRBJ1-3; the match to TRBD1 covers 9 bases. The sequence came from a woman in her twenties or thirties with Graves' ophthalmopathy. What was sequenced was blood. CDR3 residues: CSAEGTGHGNTIYF. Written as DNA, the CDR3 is TGCAGTGCTGAGGGGACAGGGCACGGAAACACCATATATTTT.